These 21 T cell receptor beta chains were all obtained from the same sample, sequenced in a study of response to subunit inactivated influenza vaccine. TCRdb processed the RT-PCR reads anew with MiXCR; each CDR3 protein has one entry. The table records around 850,000 distinct CDR3 sequences, about 18% of them present only once. The source material was PBMCs from blood, sampled about 5 days after vaccination. These receptors all stem from a man over 45 who received an inactivated influenza vaccine.

The chain links TRBV15 to TRBJ2-3; perhaps TRBD2 as D (5 bases). The germline gives CDR1 LNHNV, CDR2 YYDKDF (reference sequence). The CDR3 runs 17 residues. The V and J ends lost 5 bases and 3 bases respectively, with 21 bases between them. As DNA, the CDR3 is TGTGCCACCAGCGTGAGACCGGGGAGTGTAGCTACAGATACGCAGTATTTT. Translating gives CATSVRPGSVATDTQYF. The full variable domain, with the rest looked up from reference TRBV15 and TRBJ2-3, is DAMVIQNPRYQVTQFGKPVTLSCSQTLNHNVMYWYQQKSSQAPKLLFHYYDKDFNNEADTPDNFQSRRPNTSFCFLDIRSPGLGDTAMYLCATSVRPGSVATDTQYFGPGTRLTVL.

V gene TRBV29-1 combines with J gene TRBJ1-2; D is ambiguous. Between the trimmed V and J ends, which lost 5 bases and 8 bases, there was a span of 18 bases. Looked up from germline, CDR1 is SQVTM and CDR2 is ANQGSEA. The CDR3 sequence is 13 residues long. CDR3 in amino acids: CSVFGGLGEGYTF. Written as DNA, the CDR3 is TGCAGCGTTTTTGGAGGTTTGGGCGAAGGCTACACCTTC.

The chain couples TRBV20-1 to TRBJ1-4; tentatively, D is TRBD1 (6 bases). Trimming removed 1 base at V and 6 bases at J, with 15 bases between. Germline V lookup: CDR1 DFQATT, CDR2 SNEGSKA (reference sequence). The CDR3 is made up of 15 amino acids. CDR3 DNA: TGCAGTGCTAGAGGGACAGTTCGTCGGGATGAAAAACTGTTTTTT. This encodes CSARGTVRRDEKLFF.

The V call is TRBV21-1, the J call TRBJ2-5. TRBV21-1 is a pseudogene segment. The CDR3 covers 15 residues. In nucleotides, the CDR3 is TGTGCCAGCAGCAAAGCGCTTGGCGGGGAAGAGACCCAGTACTTC. Translated, it gives CASSKALGGEETQYF.

This clonotype was detected a few times. The gene calls are TRBV4-2 and TRBJ2-3; the D gene is possibly TRBD1 (6 bases). Germline assignment: CDR1 LGHNA and CDR2 YNFKEQ. The CDR3 is made up of 13 amino acids. Trimming removed 3 bases at V and 11 bases at J, with 15 bases between. The CDR3 sequence: CASSHRPPGEQYF. The DNA for the CDR3 is TGTGCCAGCAGCCACCGACCCCCAGGGGAGCAGTATTTT.

This clonotype occurred a few times. The chain carries TRBV6-1 and TRBJ2-1; 12 nucleotides line up with TRBD2. Germline assignment: CDR1 MNHNS and CDR2 SASEGT. Germline trimming cut 6 bases from V and 7 bases from J; bases unmatched to any gene: 7. The CDR3 length is 15 residues. Here the CDR3 DNA reads TGTGCCAGCAGGGGTCTAGCGGGAGGGAGAAATGAGCAGTTCTTC. Translated: CASRGLAGGRNEQFF.

The table lists this clonotype with a few counts. V usage is TRBV20-1 and J usage is TRBJ2-5, with D perhaps TRBD1 (6 bases). The CDR3 runs 12 residues. Germline V gives CDR1 DFQATT, CDR2 SNEGSKA (reference sequence). Trimming took 4 bases from V and 2 from J, leaving 8 bases between them. The CDR3 DNA is TGCAGTGCTACTGGACAGCAAGAGACCCAGTACTTC. This encodes CSATGQQETQYF.

CDR3 in amino acids: CASRRQGAGTGELFF. The CDR3 bases are TGTGCCAGCAGACGACAGGGGGCAGGCACCGGGGAGCTGTTTTTT. This chain joins TRBV7-9 and TRBJ2-2; 10 bases match TRBD1. Trimming took 6 bases from V and 4 from J; bases not matched to a gene: 5. Germline V gene data show CDR1 as SEHNR and CDR2 as FQNEAQ (reference sequence). The CDR3 consists of 15 residues.

The chain links TRBV27 to TRBJ1-1; 7 bases map to TRBD1. CDR1 MNHEY and CDR2 SMNVEV come from the germline V gene (reference sequence). Trimming at V came to 3 bases and at J to 7 bases, leaving 8 bases not matched to a gene. CDR3 size: 14 residues. The CDR3 bases are TGTGCCAGCAGTTTCCGGGCAGGGGGTGGTGAAGCTTTCTTT. Amino acids: CASSFRAGGGEAFF.

This clonotype was found many times. The chain has TRBV10-3 and TRBJ2-1; no definite D call. Deletions cut 0 bases from V and 9 bases from J, with 12 bases between. Germline lookup yields CDR1 ENHRY and CDR2 SYGVKD. The CDR3 spans 14 residues. CDR3 nucleotide sequence: TGTGCCATCAGTGAGTCGAGAGCGCCTGCTGAGCAGTTCTTC. This encodes CAISESRAPAEQFF.

In this sample, this clonotype turned up a few times. The rearrangement joins TRBV27 to TRBJ2-1; the D is unclear. The CDR3 contains 14 residues. Germline V CDR1 and CDR2: MNHEY, SMNVEV (reference sequence). Trimming pared 6 bases from V and 1 base from J, leaving 10 bases between. The CDR3 DNA reads as TGTGCCAGCAGACGCTCAGGATCCTACAATGAGCAGTTCTTC. This translates into CASRRSGSYNEQFF.

The gene calls are TRBV10-3 and TRBJ1-1; D not certain. The CDR3 covers 12 residues. Germline V gene data show CDR1 as ENHRY and CDR2 as SYGVKD. V lost 7 bases and J 2 bases, leaving 8 bases between the germline ends. The CDR3 sequence is CAIKHRNTEAFF. For the CDR3, the DNA is TGTGCCATCAAACACCGTAACACTGAAGCTTTCTTT.

This clonotype was counted ten times or more. The chain has TRBV7-9 and TRBJ2-7; D is possibly TRBD2 (5 bases). V was clipped by 1 base and J by 6 bases, with 13 bases between them. Germline CDR1 is SEHNR and CDR2 is FQNEAQ (reference sequence). The CDR3 length is 14 residues. The CDR3 region is CASSLVSRGSEQYF. CDR3 DNA: TGTGCCAGCAGCTTAGTTAGCCGTGGGAGCGAGCAGTACTTC.

This clonotype has only one observation. One junction end disagrees with the germline gene, perhaps due to a read error. The gene calls are TRBV20-1 and TRBJ2-3; TRBD2 is a possible D gene (7 bases). Germline V gives CDR1 DFQATT, CDR2 SNEGSKA (reference sequence). The CDR3 has 15 residues. The CDR3 nucleotides read TGCAGTGCTGGTGCCGGGGCGGGGGCCACAGATACGCAGTCTTTT. Encoded protein: CSAGAGAGATDTQSF.

The chain combines TRBV5-6 with TRBJ2-7; perhaps TRBD1 as D (5 bases). The germline CDR1 and CDR2 sequences are SGHDT and YYEEEE. The V gene lost 4 bases and the J gene lost 3 bases, with 17 bases spanning the gap. This CDR3 is built from 15 residues. In DNA, the CDR3 is TGTGCCAGCAGCCGAACCCTGATAGGGGTCTACGAGCAGTACTTC. Its translation is CASSRTLIGVYEQYF.

This clonotype was seen a few times. The chain recombines TRBV7-8 with TRBJ2-3, with TRBD1 matching over 7 bases. Germline V gene data show CDR1 as SGHVS and CDR2 as FQNEAQ. The CDR3 has 16 residues. V was clipped by 6 bases and J by 4 bases; unmatched bases: 13. The CDR3 loop is CASRDDREFDPDTQYF. The DNA of the CDR3 is TGTGCCAGCAGGGACGACAGGGAATTTGACCCAGATACGCAGTATTTT.

This clonotype has only a few counts. The chain carries TRBV4-3 and TRBJ2-4; 8 bases line up with TRBD2. There are 18 residues in the CDR3. Looked up from germline, CDR1 is LGHNA and CDR2 is YSLEER. The trim removed 0 bases at V and 0 bases at J, leaving 7 bases unmatched. The CDR3 DNA follows: TGCGCCAGCAGCCAAGATCCGGCTAGCGGGCTAGCCAAAAACATTCAGTACTTC. Protein: CASSQDPASGLAKNIQYF.

This clonotype was seen ten or more times. The rearrangement links TRBV20-1 to TRBJ2-3, with 8 bases that match TRBD1. The V and J ends lost 8 bases and 6 bases, in that order; junction bases with no gene match: 4. The CDR3 contains 11 residues. Germline values: CDR1 DFQATT, CDR2 SNEGSKA (reference sequence). The CDR3 protein is CSYRGRDTQYF. The CDR3, as DNA: TGCAGTTACAGGGGGAGGGATACGCAGTATTTT.

The chain combines TRBV12-3 or TRBV12-4 with TRBJ1-1; D is perhaps TRBD1 (6 bases). This CDR3 region has 15 residues. The V gene lost 1 base and the J gene lost 1 base, with 10 bases spanning the gap. CDR3 coding DNA: TGTGCCAGCAGTTTAGGGTCACAGGGGAACACTGAAGCTTTCTTT. Residues: CASSLGSQGNTEAFF.

This clonotype was detected ten times or more. The rearrangement links TRBV12-3 or TRBV12-4 to TRBJ1-5; tentative D call: TRBD1 (5 bases). This CDR3 spans 13 amino acids. With 6 bases removed from V and 5 bases from J, the gap between germline ends came to 11 bases. The CDR3 reads CASSPGLYQPQHF. The DNA for the CDR3 is TGTGCCAGCAGCCCGGGGCTATATCAGCCCCAGCATTTT.

The rearrangement links TRBV6-4 to TRBJ2-7; D not certain. CDR1 and CDR2 (germline): MRHNA, SNTAGT. The CDR3 sequence is 13 residues long. The ends were cut back, 4 bases at V and 7 bases at J, with 14 bases in the middle. CDR3 residues: CASSATVFGEQYF. In DNA, the CDR3 is TGTGCCAGCAGTGCCACAGTGTTCGGAGAGCAGTACTTC.